This T cell receptor (beta chain) derives from a study of PD-L1 blockade in urothelial cancer. Turning to the study itself: The researchers analyzed blood 3 weeks (second dose) and 6 weeks after treatment start. Blood samples contained a median about 140,000 T cells.

The CDR3 spans 18 residues. With 4 bases clipped from V and 2 bases from J, the junction kept 14 bases outside the gene matches. Germline V gene sequence: CDR1 SGHVS, CDR2 FQNEAQ. Using immunoSEQ multiplex PCR, the repertoire was profiled, and TCRdb retains in-frame clones only, with some absent. Altogether more than 45,000 clones are present, 88% being singletons, with the ten largest covering about 4%. This specimen consisted of PBMCs, obtained around atezolizumab (anti-PD-L1) treatment. The chain has TRBV7-8 and TRBJ1-5, with 7 bases matching TRBD1. This sequence was found in a man at least 80 years old with urothelial cancer. CDR3 in DNA: TGTGCCAGCAGCTCACAGACAGGGACATTCAGTGGCAATCAGCCCCAGCATTTT. It is translated as CASSSQTGTFSGNQPQHF.